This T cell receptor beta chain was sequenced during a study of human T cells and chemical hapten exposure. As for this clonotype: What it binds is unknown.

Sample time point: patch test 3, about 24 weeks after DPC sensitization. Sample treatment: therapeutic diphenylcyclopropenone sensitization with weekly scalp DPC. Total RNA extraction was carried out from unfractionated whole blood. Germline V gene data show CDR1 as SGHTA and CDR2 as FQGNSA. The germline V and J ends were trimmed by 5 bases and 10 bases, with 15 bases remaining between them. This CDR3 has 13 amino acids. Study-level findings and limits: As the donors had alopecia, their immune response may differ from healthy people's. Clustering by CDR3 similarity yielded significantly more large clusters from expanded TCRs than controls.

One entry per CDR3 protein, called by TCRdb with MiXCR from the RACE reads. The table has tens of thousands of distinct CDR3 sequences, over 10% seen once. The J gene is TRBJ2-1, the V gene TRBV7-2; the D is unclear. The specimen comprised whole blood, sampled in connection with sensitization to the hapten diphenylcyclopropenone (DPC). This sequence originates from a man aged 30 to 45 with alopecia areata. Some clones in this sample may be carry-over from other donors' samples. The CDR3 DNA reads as TGTGCCAGCAGCGCCAGTCGTGGGTACGAGCAGTTCTTC. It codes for CASSASRGYEQFF.